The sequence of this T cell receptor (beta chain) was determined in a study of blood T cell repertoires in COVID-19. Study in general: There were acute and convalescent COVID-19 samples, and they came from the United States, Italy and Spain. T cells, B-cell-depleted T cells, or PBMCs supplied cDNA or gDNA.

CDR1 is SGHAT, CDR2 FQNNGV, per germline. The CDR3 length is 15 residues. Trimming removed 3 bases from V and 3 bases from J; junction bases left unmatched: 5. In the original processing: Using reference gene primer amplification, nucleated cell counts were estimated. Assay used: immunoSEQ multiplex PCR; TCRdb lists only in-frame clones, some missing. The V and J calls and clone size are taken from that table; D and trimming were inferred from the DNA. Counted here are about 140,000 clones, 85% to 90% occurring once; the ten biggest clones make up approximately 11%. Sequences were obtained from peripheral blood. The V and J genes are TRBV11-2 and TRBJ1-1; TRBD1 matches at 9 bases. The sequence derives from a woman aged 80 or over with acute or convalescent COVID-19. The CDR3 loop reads CASSFRQGVDTEAFF. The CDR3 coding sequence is TGTGCCAGCAGCTTTAGACAGGGGGTAGACACTGAAGCTTTCTTT.